The TCR beta chain described here comes from a study of CD8+ T cells in alopecia areata. Per germline, CDR1 MNHEY and CDR2 SMNVEV (reference sequence). The length of the CDR3 is 15 residues. V trimming: 2 bases; J trimming: 4 bases; junction bases outside the gene matches: 7. Specified treatment: oral pan-JAK inhibitor, 5-10 mg twice daily. Sequencing templates came from extracted RNA that was reverse transcribed into cDNA. Only in-frame clones appear in the TCRdb table, and some are missing; sequencing was by immunoSEQ multiplex PCR. The sample includes more than 95,000 clones, 86% of them seen just once.

The chain combines TRBV27 with TRBJ1-2; 7 nucleotides line up with TRBD1. The source is a human donor with alopecia areata. This specimen consisted of CD8+ T cells sorted from blood, obtained around week 31, from a patient treated with tofacitinib. The CDR3 sequence: CASSLIAGGSYGYTF. The CDR3 DNA is TGTGCCAGCAGTTTAATTGCAGGGGGGAGCTATGGCTACACCTTC.